The present entry profiles one T cell receptor beta chain with its context. Its antigen is not identified. This sample is part of a study of vaccination and CD4 T cells after COVID-19. Study in general: Overlapping SARS-CoV-2, HCoV-NL63, HCoV-OC43 and HCoV-229E spike peptides stimulated the cells. Cultures acting as controls obtained a CEFX pool, an HIV-1 Nef pool, or no peptide. Broader study findings: Of the reactive clones in convalescent patients, a median roughly 86% showed up only post-vaccination.

Sequenced with the Oncomine TCR Beta short-read assay was DNA taken from cultured CD4+ T cells. From cultured CD4+ T cells, genomic DNA was extracted. One entry per CDR3 protein, called by TCRdb with MiXCR from the PCR reads. Here the sample spans 10,000 or so distinct CDR3 sequences, about 34% being singletons. Treatment denoted: roughly ten-day PBMC culture with coronavirus spike peptide pools or control peptides (ViraFEST assay). These CD4+ T cells came from an unexposed donor, sampled before the COVID-19 pandemic (2011-2018). Using peptide pools, antigen-specific T cells were expanded in ViraFEST before TCRs were sequenced. From germline, CDR1 is LNHDA and CDR2 SQIVND (reference sequence). The length of the CDR3 is 15 residues. The V end was cut by 3 bases, the J end by 6 bases, with 15 bases between.

The sample taken for sequencing was CD4+ T cells from blood, cultured in vitro. The TCR comes from a human donor in good health. The chain carries TRBV19 and TRBJ1-5, with D tentatively TRBD1 (6 bases). The CDR3 here is CASSIDRLHSQPQHF. CDR3 DNA sequence: TGTGCCAGTAGTATCGACAGGCTTCACAGTCAGCCCCAGCATTTT.